A single sample is the source of the 27 T cell receptor beta chains below, sequenced in a study of preoperative IRX-2 immunotherapy in early breast cancer. The treatment here: preoperative locoregional IRX-2 cytokine immunotherapy. Libraries were prepared by immunoSEQ multiplex PCR; TCRdb keeps only in-frame clonotypes and omits some of them. The sample consists of tens of thousands of clones, around 95% of them appearing once. This material consisted of tumor tissue, taken after IRX-2 immunotherapy. All receptors derive from a human donor with breast cancer.

This chain uses TRBV23-1 with TRBJ1-2; D not certain. TRBV23-1 belongs to the ORF category, with a function that is uncertain. CDR3 length equals 13 residues. Trimming shortened V by 1 base and J by 6 bases, and 9 bases separated the two germline ends. The CDR3 region has the DNA TGCGCCAGCAGTCAATTCTCCGGAAATGGCTACACCTTC. Its translation is CASSQFSGNGYTF.

The chain employs TRBV5-1 and TRBJ2-5; TRBD2 aligns across 9 bases. Trimming removed 6 bases from V and 10 bases from J; junction bases left unmatched: 16. CDR1 is SGHRS, CDR2 YFSETQ, per germline. The CDR3 has 15 amino acids. Here the CDR3 reads CASNPEGGGAYNQYF. The CDR3 bases are TGCGCCAGCAACCCTGAGGGCGGGGGGGCGTATAACCAGTACTTC.

This chain's CDR3 is CASRPGPANEKLFF. CDR3 in DNA: TGTGCCAGCAGGCCAGGGCCAGCTAATGAAAAACTGTTTTTT. This sequence joins TRBV7-2 and TRBJ1-4, with a tentative D call TRBD1 (5 bases). The CDR3 is made up of 14 amino acids. In germline, CDR1 is SGHTA, CDR2 FQGNSA. V lost 6 bases and J lost 3, with 11 bases in between.

This chain connects TRBV2 to TRBJ1-5; D ambiguous. The CDR3 runs to 13 residues. Trimming pared 2 bases from V and 4 bases from J, leaving 6 bases between. Germline assignment: CDR1 SNHLY and CDR2 FYNNEI. In DNA form, the CDR3 reads TGTGCCAGCAGTGAACTGAGGAATCAGCCCCAGCATTTT. Protein sequence: CASSELRNQPQHF.

This chain links TRBV7-2 with TRBJ2-1, with D possibly matching TRBD1 (5 bases). This CDR3 spans 14 amino acids. The germline V and J ends were trimmed by 2 bases and 1 base, with 6 bases remaining between them. Germline CDR1 is SGHTA and CDR2 is FQGNSA. CDR3 DNA sequence: TGTGCCAGCAGCTTACAGGGTTCCTACAATGAGCAGTTCTTC. This translates into CASSLQGSYNEQFF. Based on the CDR3 plus reference TRBV7-2 and TRBJ2-1, the full variable domain is GAGVSQSPSNKVTEKGKDVELRCDPISGHTALYWYRQSLGQGLEFLIYFQGNSAPDKSGLPSDRFSAERTGGSVSTLTIQRTQQEDSAVYLCASSLQGSYNEQFFGPGTRLTVL.

The chain joins TRBV9 to TRBJ2-1, with TRBD2 matching 9 bases. This CDR3 has 15 residues. Germline CDR1 reads SGDLS; CDR2 reads YYNGEE. V trimming: 4 bases; J trimming: 6 bases; junction bases outside the gene matches: 8. The CDR3 protein is CASSISGGSSNEQFF. The DNA for the CDR3 is TGTGCCAGCAGCATTAGCGGGGGCTCTAGCAATGAGCAGTTCTTC. The full variable domain, its missing parts supplied by reference TRBV9 and TRBJ2-1, is DSGVTQTPKHLITATGQRVTLRCSPRSGDLSVYWYQQSLDQGLQFLIQYYNGEERAKGNILERFSAQQFPDLHSELNLSSLELGDSALYFCASSISGGSSNEQFFGPGTRLTVL.

There are a few counts of this clone. This CDR3 reads CASSWQFKSNEQFF. The CDR3, as DNA: TGTGCCAGTAGTTGGCAATTCAAGAGCAATGAGCAGTTCTTC. The chain has TRBV19 and TRBJ2-1; D is ambiguous. The germline gives CDR1 LNHDA, CDR2 SQIVND (reference sequence). CDR3 length equals 14 residues. Trimming stripped 5 bases from V and 6 bases from J, with 14 bases between.

This sequence joins TRBV7-3 and TRBJ2-3, with 9 nucleotides matching TRBD1. The CDR3 has 15 residues. V dropped 4 bases and J dropped 3; count of bases not matched to a gene: 5. Germline V CDR1 and CDR2: SGHTA, FQGTGA. In DNA form, the CDR3 reads TGTGCCAGCAGCTACAGGGGGCGCGGAACAGATACGCAGTATTTT. Amino acids: CASSYRGRGTDTQYF.

The V call is TRBV18, the J call TRBJ1-4; possibly TRBD1 for D (5 bases). V was trimmed by 8 bases and J by 5 bases, leaving 15 bases between them. CDR3 length: 14 residues. CDR1 and CDR2 from the germline V gene are KGHSH and LQKENI. The CDR3 coding sequence is TGTGCCAGCGCAGCAGGGTTCCAAAATGAAAAACTGTTTTTT. Residues: CASAAGFQNEKLFF.

V gene TRBV19 combines with J gene TRBJ2-7; 12 bases line up with TRBD1. The CDR3 is made up of 15 amino acids. Trimming removed 4 bases from V and 7 bases from J; junction bases left unmatched: 8. Germline V gene data show CDR1 as LNHDA and CDR2 as SQIVND (reference sequence). In DNA form, the CDR3 reads TGTGCCAGTAGTACGCTGGGACAGGGGGCGATTGAGCAGTACTTC. This sequence encodes CASSTLGQGAIEQYF.

V usage is TRBV29-1 and J usage is TRBJ1-2; D gene unclear. Germline CDR1 and CDR2: SQVTM and ANQGSEA. V dropped 3 bases and J dropped 2 bases, with 16 bases sitting between them. The CDR3 covers 15 residues. CDR3 region: CSVDSGFPVNYGYTF. CDR3 nucleotides: TGCAGCGTTGATTCGGGGTTCCCCGTGAACTATGGCTACACCTTC. Full variable domain (missing parts from reference TRBV29-1 and TRBJ1-2): SAVISQKPSRDICQRGTSLTIQCQVDSQVTMMFWYRQQPGQSLTLIATANQGSEATYESGFVIDKFPISRPNLTFSTLTVSNMSPEDSSIYLCSVDSGFPVNYGYTFGSGTRLTVV.

This sequence joins TRBV27 and TRBJ1-5; TRBD1 matches at 11 bases. Germline trimming cut 5 bases from V and 0 bases from J; bases unmatched to any gene: 6. Looked up from germline, CDR1 is MNHEY and CDR2 is SMNVEV (reference sequence). This CDR3 is built from 17 residues. CDR3 amino acids: CASSPGTGGYSNQPQHF. CDR3 DNA sequence: TGTGCCAGCAGTCCCGGGACAGGGGGATATAGCAATCAGCCCCAGCATTTT.

The V and J genes are TRBV7-3 and TRBJ2-2; D gene ambiguous. V was shortened by 6 bases and J by 3 bases, with 11 bases between the two germline ends. Germline V CDR1 and CDR2: SGHTA, FQGTGA. The CDR3 is 14 residues long. The CDR3 region has the DNA TGTGCCAGCAGTCGTAACCGGGACACCGGGGAGCTGTTTTTT. This sequence encodes CASSRNRDTGELFF.

The V call is TRBV7-2, the J call TRBJ1-4; D unresolved. The ends were cut back, 5 bases at V and 2 bases at J, with 15 bases in the middle. The CDR3 has 16 amino acids. Per germline, CDR1 SGHTA and CDR2 FQGNSA. Here the CDR3 DNA reads TGTGCCAGCAGCGCCTACCCGACGGTTACTAATGAAAAACTGTTTTTT. Amino acid sequence: CASSAYPTVTNEKLFF.

The J gene is TRBJ2-7, the V gene TRBV7-9; D is ambiguous. The CDR3 sequence is 13 residues long. Trimming took 3 bases from V and 5 from J, leaving 11 bases between them. The germline gives CDR1 SEHNR, CDR2 FQNEAQ (reference sequence). This CDR3 reads CASSLVSPDEQYF. The CDR3 DNA follows: TGTGCCAGCAGCTTGGTCAGCCCGGACGAGCAGTACTTC.

The chain links TRBV1 to TRBJ2-6; the tabulated D call, TRBD2, remains unverified against the DNA. TRBV1 is classified as a pseudogene. The CDR3 loop spans 12 amino acids. Written as DNA, the CDR3 is TGCACCAGCAGGAGTCGGGCCAACGTCCTGACTTTC. Residues: CTSRSRANVLTF.

V is TRBV5-6 and J is TRBJ1-6; D gene uncertain. CDR1 SGHDT and CDR2 YYEEEE come from the germline V gene. This CDR3 contains 16 residues. V was pared by 2 bases and J by 3 bases, with 12 bases between. CDR3 amino acids: CASSFYPPDYNSPLHF. The CDR3 coding sequence is TGTGCCAGCAGCTTTTATCCCCCTGACTATAATTCACCCCTCCACTTT. The whole variable domain, filled in from reference TRBV5-6 and TRBJ1-6, reads DAGVTQSPTHLIKTRGQQVTLRCSPKSGHDTVSWYQQALGQGPQFIFQYYEEEERQRGNFPDRFSGHQFPNYSSELNVNALLLGDSALYLCASSFYPPDYNSPLHFGNGTRLTVT.

This sequence joins TRBV6-6 and TRBJ1-5; D may be TRBD1 (6 bases). The CDR3 covers 14 residues. The germline V gene encodes CDR1 MNHNY and CDR2 SVGAGI (reference sequence). V gave up 0 bases and J gave up 4 bases, with 7 bases separating them. The CDR3 DNA follows: TGTGCCAGCAGTTACTCGACAGGAAATCAGCCCCAGCATTTT. Protein sequence: CASSYSTGNQPQHF.

The chain carries TRBV5-8 and TRBJ1-5, with D perhaps matching TRBD1 (6 bases). V gave up 2 bases and J gave up 0 bases, with 21 bases separating them. This CDR3 comprises 19 residues. Germline CDR1 and CDR2: SGHTS and YDEGEE. CDR3 sequence: CASSFVVIGTPYSNQPQHF. The CDR3 DNA sequence: TGTGCCAGCAGCTTTGTGGTCATTGGGACACCTTATAGCAATCAGCCCCAGCATTTT.

V and J are TRBV6-5 and TRBJ1-3; tentative D call: TRBD1 (6 bases). V shed 0 bases and J shed 2 bases, with 11 bases lying between them. CDR3 length equals 16 residues. Germline V lookup: CDR1 MNHEY, CDR2 SVGAGI. The CDR3 loop is CASSYSGQWAGNTIYF. CDR3 sequence (DNA): TGTGCCAGCAGTTACTCGGGACAATGGGCTGGAAACACCATATATTTT.

The chain carries TRBV5-8 and TRBJ1-4; possibly TRBD1 for D (5 bases). This CDR3 has 14 residues. Germline CDR1 and CDR2: SGHTS and YDEGEE. V shed 3 bases and J shed 8 bases, with 14 bases lying between them. This CDR3 is CASSWGGSGEKLFF. The CDR3 coding sequence is TGTGCCAGCAGCTGGGGGGGGAGCGGCGAAAAACTGTTTTTT.

This chain links TRBV5-1 with TRBJ1-2; 8 bases line up with TRBD1. The V segment lost 5 bases and the J segment 2 bases; nucleotides outside the gene matches: 8. Germline V gene sequence: CDR1 SGHRS, CDR2 YFSETQ. The CDR3 spans 15 residues. CDR3 sequence (DNA): TGCGCCAGCAGTCTCCAGGGGGCCCAGAACTATGGCTACACCTTC. It specifies CASSLQGAQNYGYTF.

The CDR3 protein is CAISEGRENIQYF. Written as DNA, the CDR3 is TGTGCCATCAGTGAGGGGAGGGAAAACATTCAGTACTTC. This chain connects TRBV10-3 to TRBJ2-4, with TRBD2 matching 7 bases. Trimming at V came to 2 bases and at J to 5 bases, leaving 0 bases not matched to a gene. Germline loops: CDR1 ENHRY, CDR2 SYGVKD. This CDR3 has 13 amino acids.

The V gene is TRBV27, the J gene TRBJ1-4; TRBD1 agrees at 11 bases. CDR1 and CDR2 from the germline V gene are MNHEY and SMNVEV (reference sequence). V lost 8 bases to trimming and J lost 8 bases; unmatched junction nucleotides: 10. The CDR3 loop spans 15 amino acids. The CDR3 DNA reads TGTGCCAGCTGGTTTGGGACAGGGGGATCCGAAAAACTGTTTTTT. It codes for CASWFGTGGSEKLFF.

The chain employs TRBV15 and TRBJ2-7, with D possibly matching TRBD2 (8 bases). This CDR3 has 17 residues. Germline CDR1 reads LNHNV; CDR2 reads YYDKDF (reference sequence). V gave up 6 bases and J gave up 4 bases, with 25 bases separating them. The CDR3 nucleotides read TGTGCCACCAGTAACCGGGACAGCCCGACGGGGGGGTACGAGCAGTACTTC. Amino acids: CATSNRDSPTGGYEQYF. Full variable domain (missing parts from reference TRBV15 and TRBJ2-7): DAMVIQNPRYQVTQFGKPVTLSCSQTLNHNVMYWYQQKSSQAPKLLFHYYDKDFNNEADTPDNFQSRRPNTSFCFLDIRSPGLGDTAMYLCATSNRDSPTGGYEQYFGPGTRLTVT.

The genes are TRBV2 and TRBJ1-2, with 7 bases matching TRBD1. This CDR3 contains 16 residues. The trim removed 10 bases at V and 4 bases at J, leaving 18 bases unmatched. The germline CDR1 and CDR2 sequences are SNHLY and FYNNEI. The DNA of the CDR3 is TGTGCCACCTCCAGCCGCATTACAGGGGTTGGCTATGGCTACACCTTC. Translating gives CATSSRITGVGYGYTF.

This clone was counted once. The genes are TRBV28 and TRBJ2-5, with 7 bases lining up with TRBD1. Looked up from germline, CDR1 is MDHEN and CDR2 is SYDVKM. V was pared by 1 base and J by 13 bases, with 6 bases of the junction left unmatched. The CDR3 length is 12 residues. CDR3 bases: TGTGCCAGCAGTTTATCAGGGACAGTGGGGTACTTC. Residues: CASSLSGTVGYF.